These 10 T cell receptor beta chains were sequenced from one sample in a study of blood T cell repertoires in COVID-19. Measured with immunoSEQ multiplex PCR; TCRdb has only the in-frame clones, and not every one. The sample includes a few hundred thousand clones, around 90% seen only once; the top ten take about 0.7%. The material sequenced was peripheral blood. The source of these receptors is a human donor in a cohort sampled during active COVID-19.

Here the CDR3 reads CASSLRQRNTEAFF. The CDR3 coding sequence is TGTGCCAGCAGCTTAAGACAGCGGAACACTGAAGCTTTCTTT. This chain connects TRBV6-5 to TRBJ1-1; D perhaps matches TRBD1 (5 bases). The germline V and J ends were trimmed by 6 bases and 1 base, with 12 bases remaining between them. Germline loops: CDR1 MNHEY, CDR2 SVGAGI. The CDR3 length is 14 residues.

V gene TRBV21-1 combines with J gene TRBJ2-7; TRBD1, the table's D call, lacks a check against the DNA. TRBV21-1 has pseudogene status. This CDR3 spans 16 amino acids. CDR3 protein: CASSKENRISSYEQYF. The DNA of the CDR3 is TGTGCCAGCAGCAAAGAGAACAGGATTAGCTCCTACGAGCAGTACTTC.

CDR3 loop: CASSFLAGGLSSGNTIYF. The CDR3 DNA reads as TGTGCCAGCAGCTTCCTCGCAGGGGGCCTTTCCTCTGGAAACACCATATATTTT. The chain employs TRBV7-2 and TRBJ1-3; TRBD1 matches at 8 bases. Germline CDR1 reads SGHTA; CDR2 reads FQGNSA. V was clipped by 3 bases and J by 0 bases; unmatched bases: 10. The CDR3 runs to 18 residues.

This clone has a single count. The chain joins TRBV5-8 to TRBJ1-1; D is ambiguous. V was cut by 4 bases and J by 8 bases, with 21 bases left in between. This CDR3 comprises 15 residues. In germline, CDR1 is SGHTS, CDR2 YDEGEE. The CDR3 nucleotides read TGTGCCAGCAGCCCCAACCGGGTTTCGAATGCGGAAGCTTTCTTT. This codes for CASSPNRVSNAEAFF.

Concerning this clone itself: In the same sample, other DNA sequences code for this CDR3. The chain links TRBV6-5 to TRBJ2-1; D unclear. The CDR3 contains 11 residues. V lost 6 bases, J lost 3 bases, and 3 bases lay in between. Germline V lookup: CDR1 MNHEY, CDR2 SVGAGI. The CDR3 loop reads CASSLYNEQFF. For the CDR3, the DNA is TGTGCCAGCAGCCTCTACAATGAGCAGTTCTTC.

The CDR3 spells CASSFLEGQGYEQYF. CDR3 sequence (DNA): TGTGCCAGCAGTTTCTTAGAGGGACAGGGTTACGAGCAGTACTTC. V usage is TRBV6-2 or TRBV6-3 and J usage is TRBJ2-7; TRBD1 matches at 9 bases. This CDR3 is built from 15 residues. With 4 bases clipped from V and 4 bases from J, the junction kept 8 bases outside the gene matches. In germline, CDR1 is MNHEY, CDR2 SVGEGT.

The CDR3 nucleotides read TGTGCCAGCAGCAAGGACATCGAAGCTTTCTTT. Amino acids: CASSKDIEAFF. J is TRBJ1-1 and V is TRBV7-9; a weak D match, TRBD1 (5 bases). The germline gives CDR1 SEHNR, CDR2 FQNEAQ (reference sequence). The germline V and J ends were trimmed by 5 bases and 8 bases, with 9 bases remaining between them. CDR3 length: 11 amino acids.

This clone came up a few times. The CDR3 protein is CASSPDGPQGNEQFF. The DNA for the CDR3 is TGTGCCAGCAGCCCCGACGGCCCCCAGGGCAATGAGCAGTTCTTC. The chain links TRBV7-7 to TRBJ2-1; perhaps TRBD1 as D (5 bases). This CDR3 comprises 15 residues. Germline CDR1 and CDR2: SSHAT and FNYEAQ (reference sequence). Trimming pared 5 bases from V and 6 bases from J, leaving 17 bases between.

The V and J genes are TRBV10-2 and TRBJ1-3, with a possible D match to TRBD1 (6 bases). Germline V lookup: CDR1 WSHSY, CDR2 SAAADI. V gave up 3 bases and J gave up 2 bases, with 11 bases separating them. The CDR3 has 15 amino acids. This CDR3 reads CASSDPGAPGNTIYF. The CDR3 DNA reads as TGCGCCAGCAGTGATCCAGGGGCCCCTGGAAACACCATATATTTT.

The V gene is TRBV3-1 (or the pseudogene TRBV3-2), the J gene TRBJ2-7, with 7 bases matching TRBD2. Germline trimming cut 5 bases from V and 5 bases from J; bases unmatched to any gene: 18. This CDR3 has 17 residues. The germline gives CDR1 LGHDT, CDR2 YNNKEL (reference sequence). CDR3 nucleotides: TGTGCCAGCAGCTTCCGACTAGCAGGAGATCCCCCTCACGAGCAGTACTTC. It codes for CASSFRLAGDPPHEQYF.